The subject of this entry is one T cell receptor (beta chain). The data are from a study of CD8 T cells in Susac syndrome. The multiple sclerosis controls were treatment-naive patients, and their relapsing-remitting disease was stable or active. Negative isolation yielded the CD8+ and CD4+ T cells, while FACS enriched the TEMRA cells. The V gene lost 1 base and the J gene lost 3 bases, with 9 bases spanning the gap. The CDR3 covers 13 residues. In germline, CDR1 is SQVTM, CDR2 ANQGSEA. Random hexamers served to reverse transcribe about 0.5 to 1 ug RNA. MiXCR was run by TCRdb on the immunoSEQ multiplex PCR reads, yielding one entry per CDR3 protein. The table records about 150,000 distinct CDR3 sequences, nearly 97% of them present only once.

The source of this sequence is a human donor with multiple sclerosis. The V call is TRBV29-1, the J call TRBJ1-1; a possible D gene is TRBD1 (5 bases). The sample consisted of CD8+ T cells from PBMCs. Here the CDR3 reads CSVEGGADTEAFF. The CDR3 DNA is TGCAGCGTTGAAGGAGGGGCGGACACTGAAGCTTTCTTT.